The TCR beta chain under discussion was sequenced for a study of blood T cell repertoires in COVID-19. Study in general: T cells, B-cell-depleted T cells, or PBMCs supplied cDNA or gDNA.

As processed by the authors: Scientists estimated how many nucleated cells there were by amplifying reference gene primers. The table came from immunoSEQ multiplex PCR; TCRdb's copy has only in-frame clones and leaves some out. The V and J calls and the clone size are those of that table, but D and trimming were determined from the DNA. This sample has 300,000 to 350,000 clones, with roughly 90% found just once. Clinical histories supplied by participants themselves formed the basis of cohort assignment. The CDR3 extends over 13 amino acids. V lost 4 bases and J 7 bases, leaving 13 bases between the germline ends. Germline V gene data show CDR1 as MDHEN and CDR2 as SYDVKM.

The origin of this receptor is a woman younger than 35 with acute COVID-19. Sequencing was performed on PBMCs or T cells enriched from blood (not recorded which). V is TRBV28 and J is TRBJ1-1; weak D call: TRBD1 (6 bases). As DNA, the CDR3 is TGTGCCAGCAGTTCATACAGGGACCGTGAAGCTTTCTTT. Translation gives CASSSYRDREAFF.